This T cell receptor beta chain was documented in a study of response to subunit inactivated influenza vaccine. Points from the study as a whole: The authors proposed limited new T cell recruitment per seasonal influenza vaccination.

TCRdb called the RT-PCR reads again in MiXCR, with one record for every CDR3 protein. The sample lists more than 500,000 distinct CDR3 sequences; about 11% were seen once. This clonotype was observed a handful of times. Its antigen remains unidentified. The germline V gene has CDR1 MDHEN and CDR2 SYDVKM. Deletions cut 6 bases from V and 5 bases from J, with 13 bases between. The CDR3 contains 13 residues. These records were also assigned to another study, of T cells expressing NK-cell markers. From that study: TCR beta cDNA was generated via 5'RACE template switching incorporating UMIs. Sequencing covered eight donors, seven HCMV-seropositive and one seronegative. Researchers report these clonotypes also headed the CD3+CD56-NKG2C+ fraction in a few donors.

The input for sequencing was PBMCs from blood, taken on the day of vaccination. This chain links TRBV28 with TRBJ1-1; D is ambiguous. The TCR sequence derives from a man aged 50-59 years who received an inactivated influenza vaccine. The CDR3 DNA follows: TGTGCCAGCAGGGAGCGGTTGAGGACTGAAGCTTTCTTT. Protein product: CASRERLRTEAFF.